A selection of T cell receptor beta chains follows, all from one sample in a study of T-cell memory formation after mild COVID-19. TCRdb recomputed calls from the 5' RACE reads with MiXCR, one row per CDR3 protein. The sample has some 50,000 distinct CDR3 sequences, less than 35% seen once; the top ten hold 35% to 50%. Sequenced input: PBMCs or a T cell subset sorted from them (not recorded which). The receptors here all came from a man between 18 and 29 years old who had mild COVID-19 (a few samples of this study predate the infection). Cell type and time point are not known. Both conserved end residues are part of each CDR3. The D gene is left open where the match is weak. Clone size, where shown, is once, few, many, or a class for clones that have expanded.

>TRBJ2-3|TRBV27|.|16|many
TGTGCCAGCAGTTTAGGCGTGTCTAGCGTGAGAGATACGCAGTATTTT
CASSLGVSSVRDTQYF
>TRBJ2-5|TRBV13|.|11|.
TGTGCCAGCAGCTTCCAAGAGACCCAGTACTTC
CASSFQETQYF
>TRBJ2-7|TRBV4-2|.|12|.
TGTGCCAGCAGCACCGGACAGAACGAGCAGTACTTC
CASSTGQNEQYF
>TRBJ2-1|TRBV10-2|.|15|.
TGCGCCAGCAGTGAGGGTGGGCGCAGCTACAATGAGCAGTTCTTC
CASSEGGRSYNEQFF
>TRBJ1-2|TRBV5-1|TRBD1|16|.
TGCGCCAGCAGCTCCTCCGGGACAGGGGGATTATATGGCTACACCTTC
CASSSSGTGGLYGYTF
>TRBJ2-6|TRBV10-3|.|16|many
TGTGCCATCAGACCGACAGAAAGCTCTGGGGCCAACGTCCTGACTTTC
CAIRPTESSGANVLTF
>TRBJ1-6|TRBV27|TRBD1|14|.
TGTGCCAGCAGTTTGGGACAGGGGTATTCACCCCTCCACTTT
CASSLGQGYSPLHF
>TRBJ1-1|TRBV11-2|.|12|few
TGTGCCAGCAGCTTATCTAGCACTGAAGCTTTCTTT
CASSLSSTEAFF
>TRBJ2-7|TRBV20-1|.|13|.
TGCAGTGCTAGAGTCGCTAGTGTGTACGAGCAGTACTTC
CSARVASVYEQYF
>TRBJ2-5|TRBV11-3|.|13|few
TGTGCCAGCAGCTTAGCCGATCAAGAGACCCAGTACTTC
CASSLADQETQYF
>TRBJ1-5|TRBV20-1|.|15|.
TGCAGTGCTAGAACATTGTGGTCGGTCAATCAGCCCCAGCATTTT
CSARTLWSVNQPQHF
>TRBJ2-2|TRBV12-3/TRBV12-4|.|13|few
TGTGCCAGCAGTTTATGGCTCCCCGGGGAGCTGTTTTTT
CASSLWLPGELFF
>TRBJ1-2|TRBV12-3/TRBV12-4|TRBD1|16|few
TGTGCCAGCATACCTCTTGGGACAGGGGGCATGTATGGCTACACCTTC
CASIPLGTGGMYGYTF
>TRBJ1-2|TRBV12-5|TRBD1|19|.
TGTGCTAGTGGTTTGGTTCTGGGTGGACAGGGGGTTTTCGGATATGGCTACACCTTC
CASGLVLGGQGVFGYGYTF
>TRBJ1-2|TRBV9|TRBD1|13|.
TGTGCCAGCACACCCGACAGGGCGGTTGGCTACACCTTC
CASTPDRAVGYTF
>TRBJ2-5|TRBV15|.|14|few
TGTGCCACCAGCGGATATCGGGAGCAAGAGACCCAGTACTTC
CATSGYREQETQYF
>TRBJ2-2|TRBV28|TRBD1|14|.
TGTGCCAGCAGTTCCTACAGGGGAACCGGGGAGCTGTTTTTT
CASSSYRGTGELFF
>TRBJ1-2|TRBV6-5|.|15|.
TGTGCCAGCAGTTACCGGTCCGGGGGCCCTTATGGCTACACCTTC
CASSYRSGGPYGYTF
>TRBJ2-3|TRBV5-1|.|15|once
TGCGCCAGCAGCCCGGGAAGCCGAGGGGCGGATACGCAGTATTTT
CASSPGSRGADTQYF
>TRBJ1-3|TRBV11-2|TRBD1|18|.
TGTGCCAGCAGCTTAGCCCCCGAGGCCAGGGGGCTAAGAAACACCATATATTTT
CASSLAPEARGLRNTIYF
>TRBJ2-1|TRBV29-1|TRBD1|16|few
TGCAGCGTTGAAATCCCGGACAGGGAAAACTACAATGAGCAGTTCTTC
CSVEIPDRENYNEQFF
>TRBJ1-1|TRBV10-2|.|13|.
TGCGCCAGCAGTGAGGGTCGCCCGACTGAAGCTTTCTTT
CASSEGRPTEAFF
>TRBJ2-5|TRBV4-3|TRBD2|16|.
TGCGCCAGCAGCCATTTCGGAGCGGGGACCCAAGAGACCCAGTACTTC
CASSHFGAGTQETQYF
>TRBJ2-5|TRBV11-2|.|15|few
TGTGCCAGCAGCTTAGGTGGGGTAACGGGAGAGACCCAGTACTTC
CASSLGGVTGETQYF
>TRBJ2-2|TRBV6-5|TRBD1|14|few
TGTGCCAGCAGTCCGGGACAGGGCCCCGGGGAGCTGTTTTTT
CASSPGQGPGELFF
>TRBJ1-1|TRBV13|.|14|.
TGTGCCAGCAGCCTCGGGACATTGAACACTGAAGCTTTCTTT
CASSLGTLNTEAFF
>TRBJ2-1|TRBV7-6|.|12|.
TGTGCCTGCAGCTTAGGTGCGGCCGAGCAGTTCTTC
CACSLGAAEQFF
>TRBJ1-3|TRBV9|.|13|few
TGTGCCAGCCGGGGCCCGGCTGGAAACACCATATATTTT
CASRGPAGNTIYF
>TRBJ1-1|TRBV6-5|.|15|medium-sized
TGTGCCAGCAGTTACTACCCCGGTCGGGGCACTGAAGCTTTCTTT
CASSYYPGRGTEAFF
>TRBJ2-1|TRBV11-2|TRBD2|16|many
TGTGCCAGCAGCTTACTAGCGGGGGGGTTCTACAATGAGCAGTTCTTC
CASSLLAGGFYNEQFF
>TRBJ2-2|TRBV6-6|.|15|.
TGTGCCAGCAGTTACTCGGGGGGTGCAACCGGGGAGCTGTTTTTT
CASSYSGGATGELFF
>TRBJ2-5|TRBV12-3/TRBV12-4|TRBD1|14|.
TGTGCCAGCAGTGGGGACAGGGGACAAGAGACCCAGTACTTC
CASSGDRGQETQYF